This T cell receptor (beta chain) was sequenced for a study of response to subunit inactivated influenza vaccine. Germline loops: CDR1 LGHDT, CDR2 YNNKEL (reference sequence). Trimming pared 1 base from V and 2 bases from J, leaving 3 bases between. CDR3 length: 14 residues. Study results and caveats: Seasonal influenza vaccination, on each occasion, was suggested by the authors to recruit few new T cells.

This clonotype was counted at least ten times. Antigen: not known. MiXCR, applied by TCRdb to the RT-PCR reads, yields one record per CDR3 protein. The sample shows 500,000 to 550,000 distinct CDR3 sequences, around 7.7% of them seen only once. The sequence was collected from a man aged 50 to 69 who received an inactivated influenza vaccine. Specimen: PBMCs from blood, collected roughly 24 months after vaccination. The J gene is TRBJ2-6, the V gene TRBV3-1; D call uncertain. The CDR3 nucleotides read TGTGCCAGCAGCCAAGTAGCTGGGGCCAACGTCCTGACTTTC. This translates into CASSQVAGANVLTF.